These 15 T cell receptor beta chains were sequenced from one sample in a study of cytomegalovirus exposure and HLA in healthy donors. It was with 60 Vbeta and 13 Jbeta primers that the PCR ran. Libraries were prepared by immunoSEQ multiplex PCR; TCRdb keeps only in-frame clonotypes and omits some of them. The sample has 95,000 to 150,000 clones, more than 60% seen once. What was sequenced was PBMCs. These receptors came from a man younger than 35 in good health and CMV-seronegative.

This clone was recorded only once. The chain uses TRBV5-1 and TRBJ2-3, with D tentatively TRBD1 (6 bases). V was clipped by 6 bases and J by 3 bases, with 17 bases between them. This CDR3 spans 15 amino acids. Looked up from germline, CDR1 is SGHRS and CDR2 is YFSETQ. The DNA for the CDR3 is TGCGCCAGCACCCTACGTAGGGGGTCGACAGATACGCAGTATTTT. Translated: CASTLRRGSTDTQYF.

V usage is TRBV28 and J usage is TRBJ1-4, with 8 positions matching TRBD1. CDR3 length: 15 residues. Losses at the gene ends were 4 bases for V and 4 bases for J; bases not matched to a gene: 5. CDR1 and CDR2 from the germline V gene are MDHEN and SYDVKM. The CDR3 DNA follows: TGTGCCAGCAGTTCCGACAGGGGCTTTAATGAAAAACTGTTTTTT. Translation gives CASSSDRGFNEKLFF.

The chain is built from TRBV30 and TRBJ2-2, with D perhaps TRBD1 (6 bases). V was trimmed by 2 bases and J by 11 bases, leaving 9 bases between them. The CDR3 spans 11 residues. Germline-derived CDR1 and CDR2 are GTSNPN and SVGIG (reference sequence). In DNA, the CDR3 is TGTGCCTGGAGTCGCAGGGGCGAGCTGTTTTTT. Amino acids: CAWSRRGELFF.

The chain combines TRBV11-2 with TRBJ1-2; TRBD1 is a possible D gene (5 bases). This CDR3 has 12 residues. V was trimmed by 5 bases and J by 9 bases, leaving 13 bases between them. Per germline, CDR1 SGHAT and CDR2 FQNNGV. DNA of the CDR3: TGTGCCAGCAGCCCGCAGGGAAGGCGCTACACCTTC. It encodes CASSPQGRRYTF.

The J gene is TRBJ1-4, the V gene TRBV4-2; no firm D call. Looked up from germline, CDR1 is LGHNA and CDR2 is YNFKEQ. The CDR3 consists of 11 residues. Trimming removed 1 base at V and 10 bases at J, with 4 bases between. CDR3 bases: TGTGCCAGCAGCCAAGGGGCAAAACTGTTTTTT. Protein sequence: CASSQGAKLFF.

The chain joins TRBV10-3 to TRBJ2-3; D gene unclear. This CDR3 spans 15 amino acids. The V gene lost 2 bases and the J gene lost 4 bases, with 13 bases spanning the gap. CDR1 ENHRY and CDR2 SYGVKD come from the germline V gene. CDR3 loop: CAISEEPPMADTQYF. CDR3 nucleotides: TGTGCCATCAGTGAGGAGCCACCGATGGCAGATACGCAGTATTTT.

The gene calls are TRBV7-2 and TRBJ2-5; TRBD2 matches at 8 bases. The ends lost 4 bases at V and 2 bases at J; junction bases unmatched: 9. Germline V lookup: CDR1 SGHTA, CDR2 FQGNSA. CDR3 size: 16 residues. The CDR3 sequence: CASSSRVAGTQETQYF. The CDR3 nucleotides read TGTGCCAGCAGCTCCCGGGTAGCGGGGACACAAGAGACCCAGTACTTC.

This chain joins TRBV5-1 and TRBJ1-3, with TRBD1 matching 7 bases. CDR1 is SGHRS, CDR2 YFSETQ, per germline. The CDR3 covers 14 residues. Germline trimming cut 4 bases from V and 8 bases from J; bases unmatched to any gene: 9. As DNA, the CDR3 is TGCGCCAGCAGCCTTCGCAGGGGGACGGACACCATATATTTT. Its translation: CASSLRRGTDTIYF.

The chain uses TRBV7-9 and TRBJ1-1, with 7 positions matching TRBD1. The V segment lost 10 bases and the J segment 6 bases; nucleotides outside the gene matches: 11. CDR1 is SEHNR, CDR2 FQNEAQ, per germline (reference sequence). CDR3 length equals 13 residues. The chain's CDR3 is CATGEGGRAEAFF. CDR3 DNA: TGTGCCACCGGAGAAGGGGGCAGAGCTGAAGCTTTCTTT.

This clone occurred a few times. Here the CDR3 DNA reads TGCGCCAGCAGCTTGGAGTGGGACAGGGGGCTCGGCTACACCTTC. Amino acids: CASSLEWDRGLGYTF. The rearrangement uses TRBV5-1 and TRBJ1-2; 12 bases agree with TRBD1. Looked up from germline, CDR1 is SGHRS and CDR2 is YFSETQ. The CDR3 totals 15 residues. V lost 0 bases, J lost 8 bases, and 5 bases stayed unmatched.

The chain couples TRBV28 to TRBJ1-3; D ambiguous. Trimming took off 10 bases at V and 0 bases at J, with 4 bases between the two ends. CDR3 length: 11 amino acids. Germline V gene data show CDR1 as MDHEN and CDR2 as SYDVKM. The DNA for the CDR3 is TGTGCCACCTACTCTGGAAACACCATATATTTT. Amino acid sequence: CATYSGNTIYF.

The CDR3 spells CASSPYQGTGANQPQHF. The DNA for the CDR3 is TGTGCCAGCTCACCCTATCAGGGTACAGGGGCAAATCAGCCCCAGCATTTT. The J gene is TRBJ1-5, the V gene TRBV18; TRBD1 agrees at 7 bases. There are 17 residues in the CDR3. Germline CDR1 and CDR2: KGHSH and LQKENI. V lost 3 bases, J lost 4 bases, and 12 bases stayed unmatched.

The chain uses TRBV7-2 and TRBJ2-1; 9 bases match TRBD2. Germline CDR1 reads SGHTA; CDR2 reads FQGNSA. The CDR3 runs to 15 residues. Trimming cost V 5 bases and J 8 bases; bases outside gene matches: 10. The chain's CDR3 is CASSPGAGGPDEQFF. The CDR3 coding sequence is TGTGCCAGCAGCCCAGGGGCGGGAGGGCCCGATGAGCAGTTCTTC.

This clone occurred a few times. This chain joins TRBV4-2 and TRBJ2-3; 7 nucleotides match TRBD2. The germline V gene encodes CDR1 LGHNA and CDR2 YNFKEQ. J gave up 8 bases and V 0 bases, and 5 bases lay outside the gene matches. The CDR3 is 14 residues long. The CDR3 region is CASSQDLAGVTQYF. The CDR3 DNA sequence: TGTGCCAGCAGCCAAGATCTGGCGGGAGTTACGCAGTATTTT.

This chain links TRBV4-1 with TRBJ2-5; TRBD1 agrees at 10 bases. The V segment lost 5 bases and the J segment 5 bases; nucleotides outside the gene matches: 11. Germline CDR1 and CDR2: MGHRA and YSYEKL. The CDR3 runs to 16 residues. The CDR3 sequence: CASSSRGQGREETQYF. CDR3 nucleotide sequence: TGCGCCAGCAGCTCCAGGGGACAGGGGAGGGAGGAGACCCAGTACTTC.